This T cell receptor beta chain was identified during a study of regulatory and conventional T cells in breast cancer. TCRdb called the PCR reads again in MiXCR, with one record for every CDR3 protein. The sample shows around 16,000 distinct CDR3 sequences, 32% of them seen only once. Input material: conventional T cells from blood. This sequence was found in a female donor in good health.

The CDR3 loop is CSARSQNEKLFF. CDR3 nucleotides: TGCAGTGCTAGATCGCAGAATGAAAAACTGTTTTTT. The rearrangement links TRBV20-1 to TRBJ1-4; D unclear. The CDR3 has 12 amino acids. V lost 2 bases, J lost 5 bases, and 6 bases lay in between. CDR1 DFQATT and CDR2 SNEGSKA come from the germline V gene (reference sequence).